The clone carrying this T cell receptor (beta chain) was seen once. The protocol was immunoSEQ multiplex PCR, while the TCRdb copy is restricted to in-frame clones and leaves out a portion. Counted here are 70,000 or so clones, more than 75% occurring once; the ten biggest clones make up about 16%. These data originate in a study of blood T cell repertoires in COVID-19. The CDR3 covers 15 residues. Trimming removed 8 bases from V and 3 bases from J, with 20 bases in between. CDR1 and CDR2 (germline): KGHSH, LQKENI. The gene calls are TRBV18 and TRBJ2-7; possibly TRBD1 for D (7 bases). This receptor was taken from a human donor in a cohort sampled during active COVID-19. Specimen: peripheral blood. CDR3 sequence: CASTTQQGGGYEQYF. CDR3 DNA sequence: TGTGCCAGCACGACCCAGCAGGGGGGAGGCTACGAGCAGTACTTC. The full variable domain, its missing parts supplied by reference TRBV18 and TRBJ2-7, is NAGVMQNPRHLVRRRGQEARLRCSPMKGHSHVYWYRQLPEEGLKFMVYLQKENIIDESGMPKERFSAEFPKEGPSILRIQQVVRGDSAAYFCASTTQQGGGYEQYFGPGTRLTVT.